Listed here are 9 T cell receptor beta chains from one sample, sequenced in a study of shared T cell receptors in the human thymus. Here immunoSEQ multiplex PCR was the method, and the copy in TCRdb shows in-frame clones only, minus some. Of hundreds of thousands of clones in the sample, 87% are singletons; the top ten hold just under 0.0095%. The same data also went into a second study, on human thymus T cells.

Sequencing was carried out using thymocytes. The receptors were gathered from a boy less than two years old with a congenital heart defect.

The rearrangement links TRBV11-2 to TRBJ2-7; tentatively, D is TRBD1 (6 bases). CDR1 and CDR2 (germline): SGHAT, FQNNGV. The V end was cut by 6 bases, the J end by 0 bases, with 15 bases between. There are 15 residues in the CDR3. The CDR3 protein is CASRIATQGSYEQYF. In nucleotides, the CDR3 is TGTGCCAGCAGAATAGCCACACAGGGCTCCTACGAGCAGTACTTC.

The chain carries TRBV28 and TRBJ2-2; D remains ambiguous. The CDR3 totals 17 residues. The ends were cut back, 3 bases at V and 2 bases at J, with 16 bases in the middle. CDR1 is MDHEN, CDR2 SYDVKM, per germline. The CDR3 sequence is CASSFAELNPNTGELFF. The CDR3 coding sequence is TGTGCCAGCAGTTTTGCGGAACTCAACCCTAACACCGGGGAGCTGTTTTTT.

The chain combines TRBV5-6 with TRBJ1-1; 7 bases line up with TRBD1. Germline V lookup: CDR1 SGHDT, CDR2 YYEEEE. Germline trimming cut 3 bases from V and 6 bases from J; bases unmatched to any gene: 14. This CDR3 spans 16 amino acids. CDR3 sequence reads: CASSYRQGKRHAEAFF. CDR3 nucleotide sequence: TGTGCCAGCAGCTACCGACAGGGTAAGAGACACGCTGAAGCTTTCTTT.

The V and J genes are TRBV6-5 and TRBJ2-7, with D unclear. Deletions cut 2 bases from V and 2 bases from J, with 13 bases between. Per the germline V gene, CDR1 is MNHEY and CDR2 is SVGAGI. This CDR3 is built from 15 residues. In DNA, the CDR3 is TGTGCCAGCAGTTACACCCAGTCCAACCCCTACGAGCAGTACTTC. It specifies CASSYTQSNPYEQYF.

This clone was detected once. CDR3 in DNA: TGCGCCAGGGGGACAGGGTCGGCCTACGAGCAGTACTTC. As protein: CARGTGSAYEQYF. The chain carries TRBV23-1 and TRBJ2-7; 9 bases match TRBD1. TRBV23-1 is annotated as an ORF whose role is uncertain. The length of the CDR3 is 13 residues. The V and J ends lost 9 bases and 2 bases, in that order; junction bases with no gene match: 5.

The chain carries TRBV4-3 and TRBJ1-2; tentative D call: TRBD1 (5 bases). The CDR3 runs to 14 residues. V was cut by 0 bases and J by 6 bases, with 11 bases left in between. Germline-derived CDR1 and CDR2 are LGHNA and YSLEER. The CDR3 loop reads CASSQDFRVNGYTF. The CDR3 coding sequence is TGCGCCAGCAGCCAAGATTTCAGGGTAAATGGCTACACCTTC.

The chain joins TRBV5-1 to TRBJ2-6, with D possibly being TRBD1 (6 bases). V was trimmed by 0 bases and J by 2 bases, leaving 21 bases between them. The CDR3 consists of 20 residues. The germline V gene has CDR1 SGHRS and CDR2 YFSETQ. The CDR3 DNA sequence: TGCGCCAGCAGCTTGGGATGGGCCAGGGGCCAAAGCCCTGGGGCCAACGTCCTGACTTTC. Protein: CASSLGWARGQSPGANVLTF.

The chain employs TRBV13 and TRBJ2-2; possible D gene TRBD2, 5 bases. Trimming removed 2 bases at V and 4 bases at J, with 14 bases between. The CDR3 length is 16 residues. Germline V lookup: CDR1 PRHDT, CDR2 FYEKMQ (reference sequence). The CDR3 region is CASSLSPRRATGELFF. Here the CDR3 DNA reads TGTGCCAGCAGCTTATCCCCTCGGCGGGCCACCGGGGAGCTGTTTTTT.

The V and J genes are TRBV5-4 and TRBJ1-1, with 8 bases matching TRBD1. The V gene end was trimmed by 5 bases and the J gene end by 0 bases; junction bases not matched to a gene: 9. CDR1 SGHNT and CDR2 YYREEE come from the germline V gene (reference sequence). The CDR3 spans 16 residues. The CDR3 DNA follows: TGTGCCAGCAGTCGCGGACAGGGAATGATGAACACTGAAGCTTTCTTT. As protein: CASSRGQGMMNTEAFF.